This record covers a single TCR beta chain. The record originates from a study of blood T cell repertoires in COVID-19. V was shortened by 7 bases and J by 5 bases, with 24 bases between the two germline ends. This CDR3 comprises 16 residues. The germline V gene encodes CDR1 SGHKS and CDR2 YYEKEE (reference sequence). This table comes from immunoSEQ multiplex PCR, and its TCRdb copy is limited to in-frame clones, with some not included. Counted here are about 52,000 clones, approximately 84% occurring once; the ten biggest clones make up more than 15%. V is TRBV5-5 and J is TRBJ2-5; D remains unclear. The receptor was derived from a human donor with active COVID-19. The donor label of this sample is uncertain. The sequenced sample was peripheral blood. The CDR3, as DNA: TGTGCCAGCCGTCGAGATACGGGTGCAAATTACGAGACCCAGTACTTC. This gives the protein CASRRDTGANYETQYF.